This T cell receptor beta chain was retrieved from a study of cytotoxic CD8 clonotypes in ibrutinib-treated CLL (dated by TCRdb to 2020 to 2023). A note on the overall study: The cohort included around 15 treatment-naive and roughly 10 relapsed/refractory patients; about 18 were IGHV unmutated. Every remission and progressive disease sample was obtained while ibrutinib was still being received by the patients. Response samples were obtained after a median of around eleven months of treatment, with a range of about 6 to 36 months. On average, each sample had 255,043 productive templates and 96,000 or so productive rearrangements. Longitudinal samples were available for about 30% of the 86 trial participants. Cryopreserved peripheral blood mononuclear cells were collected at three points: before therapy, at response, and at either sustained remission or disease progression. Partial responses were observed in about 24 patients and complete responses in 2; after a median follow-up of 68 months, remission was maintained in some 14 patients and progression was observed in roughly twelve.

Regarding this clone: Its cognate antigen has yet to be identified. No much larger clone is present one base from it, and per-base qualities are unavailable.

Its CDR3 holds 16 amino acids, cysteine through phenylalanine. Just CDR3 DNA is preserved here, 48 bases in frame from base 1. V is pruned by 3 bases and J by 3 bases, leaving 5 bases of the junction without a gene match. CDR1 and CDR2 are drawn from the germline V gene: SGHTA, FQGNSA. Study-wide conclusions, independent of this receptor: Public clonotypes were rare and either shrank or stayed stable during treatment, and the rise in clonality at ibrutinib response reflected expansion of private clonotypes. At ibrutinib response clonality went up, during sustained remission it held steady, and at progression it dropped back toward baseline. Baseline clonality was found to be higher than that of age-matched healthy donors and was strongly correlated with circulating CD8+ T-cell counts. Sampling times were not matched between sustained-remission and progressing patients, and lymph node repertoires were not studied.

On a MiSeq, deep resolution sequencing aimed for a depth between 1 in 1 million and 1 in 200,000 T cells, with each clonotype covered roughly 10x on average. The immunoSEQ hsTCRB Kit was used to generate the TCR beta libraries. In the original analysis: Data were analyzed with ImmunoSEQ Data Assistant and ImmunoSEQ Analyzer, with V, D and J genes assigned per IMGT definitions. Clonality, which ranges from 0 to 1, was calculated as one minus the normalized Shannon entropy of productive rearrangement frequencies. Public clonotype analysis was restricted to overrepresented clonotypes comprising at least 0.05% of each patient's repertoire. Approximately 13 age-matched healthy donor repertoires from immuneACCESS served as clonality controls. TCRdb stores this immuneACCESS table with in-frame sequences only. Part of the clones is absent; in the studies checked, under half of the shortfall reflects unresolved V genes, and no reason is known for the rest. The V and J calls and the clone size are those of that table, but D and trimming were determined from the DNA. In this sample the table shows about 200,000 clones, approximately 72% of which occur a single time. 10% to 15% of the sample rests with the top ten.

The time point label for this specimen denotes: approximately 2 years on ibrutinib. For TCR beta library preparation, roughly 2.1 micrograms of genomic DNA was extracted from cryopreserved PBMCs. Longitudinal blood samples from CLL patients on ibrutinib monotherapy underwent high-throughput TCR beta sequencing. The patients were enrolled in a single-center, open-label phase 2 trial of ibrutinib monotherapy. The sequence links TRBV7-2 to TRBJ2-7, with TRBD2 matching 13 junction bases. This sample comprised PBMCs, obtained after 24 months of ibrutinib treatment. The clonotype was recovered from a human donor with chronic lymphocytic leukemia. CDR3 region: CASSFGLAGEGYEQYF. The nucleotides read TGTGCCAGCAGCTTTGGACTAGCGGGAGAGGGCTACGAGCAGTACTTC.